The rows below give T cell receptor beta chains drawn from one sample of a study of T cell repertoires in cytomegalovirus infection. TCRdb reanalysed the reads using MiXCR and keeps one entry per CDR3 protein. The sample has under 200,000 distinct CDR3 sequences; roughly 9.8% are singletons. Sequencing was done on a sample of PBMCs. These receptors all stem from a human donor in good health (CMV status not recorded). Some clones in this sample may be carry-over from other donors' samples. The CDR3 runs from the conserved cysteine through the conserved F or W. Fields, in order: D gene, V gene, J gene, clone size, CDR3 DNA, CDR3 protein. The D gene is left open where the match is weak. Expanded clones get a size class; other rows say once, few or many, or leave the size out.

d_gene: TRBD2; v_gene: TRBV18; j_gene: TRBJ2-2; abundance: NA; CDR3nt: TGTGCCAGCTCACCACGGGGACTAGCGGACACCGGGGAGCTGTTTTTT; CDR3aa: CASSPRGLADTGELFF
d_gene: TRBD1; v_gene: TRBV7-2; j_gene: TRBJ2-7; abundance: many; CDR3nt: TGTGCCAGCAGCTTAAGATCGACAGGGATAACCTACGAGCAGTACTTC; CDR3aa: CASSLRSTGITYEQYF
d_gene: TRBD1; v_gene: TRBV28; j_gene: TRBJ1-6; abundance: many; CDR3nt: TGTGCCAGCAGTTTATTTGGACAGGGAGGGAGTCCACCCCTCCACTTT; CDR3aa: CASSLFGQGGSPPLHF
d_gene: NA; v_gene: TRBV7-2; j_gene: TRBJ2-3; abundance: many; CDR3nt: TGTGCCAGCAGCTTATCAGGAGATACGCAGTATTTT; CDR3aa: CASSLSGDTQYF
d_gene: NA; v_gene: TRBV7-8; j_gene: TRBJ1-1; abundance: many; CDR3nt: TGTGCCAGCAGCATCCTAGGGCGGGTGAACACTGAAGCTTTCTTT; CDR3aa: CASSILGRVNTEAFF
d_gene: NA; v_gene: TRBV7-8; j_gene: TRBJ1-6; abundance: many; CDR3nt: TGTGCCAGCAGCCCGCGTTCCGGAAATTCACCCCTCCACTTT; CDR3aa: CASSPRSGNSPLHF
d_gene: TRBD1; v_gene: TRBV28; j_gene: TRBJ1-2; abundance: many; CDR3nt: TGTGCCAGCAGTAGAACAGGGGAACGCTATGGCTACACCTTC; CDR3aa: CASSRTGERYGYTF
d_gene: NA; v_gene: TRBV14; j_gene: TRBJ2-4; abundance: few; CDR3nt: TGTGCCAGCAGCCAAGATAAGGTTCGAGCAGGGATAAACATTCAGTACTTC; CDR3aa: CASSQDKVRAGINIQYF
d_gene: TRBD2; v_gene: TRBV3-1; j_gene: TRBJ2-7; abundance: many; CDR3nt: TGTGCCAGCAGCCAAGACGCCCTAGCGGGGGCTTACGAGCAGTACTTC; CDR3aa: CASSQDALAGAYEQYF
d_gene: NA; v_gene: TRBV15; j_gene: TRBJ2-1; abundance: few; CDR3nt: TGTGCCACCAGCAGAGACCCCCAGGGGGGGAGCTCCTACAATGAGCAGTTCTTC; CDR3aa: CATSRDPQGGSSYNEQFF
d_gene: NA; v_gene: TRBV29-1; j_gene: TRBJ2-2; abundance: many; CDR3nt: TGCAGCGTTGAGTTTGTCGGGGGAACTTACACCGGGGAGCTGTTTTTT; CDR3aa: CSVEFVGGTYTGELFF
d_gene: TRBD1; v_gene: TRBV19; j_gene: TRBJ1-4; abundance: many; CDR3nt: TGTGCCAGTAGTCCAGGGGGCCGAGAAAAACTGTTTTTT; CDR3aa: CASSPGGREKLFF
d_gene: TRBD1; v_gene: TRBV6-5; j_gene: TRBJ2-1; abundance: few; CDR3nt: TGTGCCAGCAGTTACTCGAGCGGGACAGGGTTGAATGAGCAGTTCTTC; CDR3aa: CASSYSSGTGLNEQFF
d_gene: TRBD2; v_gene: TRBV7-9; j_gene: TRBJ2-1; abundance: few; CDR3nt: TGTGCCAGCAGCTTAACGGGGGGGACGAATGAGCAGTTCTTC; CDR3aa: CASSLTGGTNEQFF
d_gene: NA; v_gene: TRBV10-3; j_gene: TRBJ2-6; abundance: many; CDR3nt: TGTGCCATCAGTGGAGGAGGGGTTGGGGCCAACGTCCTGACTTTC; CDR3aa: CAISGGGVGANVLTF
d_gene: NA; v_gene: TRBV6-2/TRBV6-3; j_gene: TRBJ2-1; abundance: many; CDR3nt: TGTGCCAGCAGTTACCCTAGGGGTGCCTACAATGAGCAGTTCTTC; CDR3aa: CASSYPRGAYNEQFF
d_gene: NA; v_gene: TRBV9; j_gene: TRBJ1-2; abundance: few; CDR3nt: TGTGCCAGCACCGAGGGAGCTAACTATGGCTACACCTTC; CDR3aa: CASTEGANYGYTF
d_gene: TRBD1; v_gene: TRBV19; j_gene: TRBJ2-3; abundance: few; CDR3nt: TGTGCCAGTAGCGGACAGGAGGTGACAGATACGCAGTATTTT; CDR3aa: CASSGQEVTDTQYF
d_gene: TRBD2; v_gene: TRBV20-1; j_gene: TRBJ2-2; abundance: NA; CDR3nt: TGCAGTGCTAGAGATCCCAGCGGGAGGAACACCGGGGAGCTGTTTTTT; CDR3aa: CSARDPSGRNTGELFF
d_gene: TRBD2; v_gene: TRBV20-1; j_gene: TRBJ2-7; abundance: few; CDR3nt: TGCAGTGCTAGAGATCGGGGTCGGGGTCTAGCGGGGCTAACCTACGAGCAGTACTTC; CDR3aa: CSARDRGRGLAGLTYEQYF
d_gene: TRBD1; v_gene: TRBV20-1; j_gene: TRBJ1-5; abundance: many; CDR3nt: TGCAGTGCTAGTCCAGGGGGCGCAGAAAGTCAGCCCCAGCATTTT; CDR3aa: CSASPGGAESQPQHF
d_gene: NA; v_gene: TRBV28; j_gene: TRBJ2-1; abundance: NA; CDR3nt: TGTGCCAGCAGGGATAGCGGCTCCTACAATGAGCAGTTCTTC; CDR3aa: CASRDSGSYNEQFF
d_gene: TRBD2; v_gene: TRBV28; j_gene: TRBJ2-1; abundance: few; CDR3nt: TGTGCCAGCAGCCTGCTGGGACTAGCAATTCCGAGCTCCTACAATGAGCAGTTCTTC; CDR3aa: CASSLLGLAIPSSYNEQFF
d_gene: TRBD2; v_gene: TRBV7-9; j_gene: TRBJ2-6; abundance: few; CDR3nt: TGTGCCAGCACCCAGAGGGTAGCGGGAGGACCTGGGGCCAACGTCCTGACTTTC; CDR3aa: CASTQRVAGGPGANVLTF
d_gene: TRBD1; v_gene: TRBV7-8; j_gene: TRBJ2-3; abundance: many; CDR3nt: TGTGCCAGCAGCTTATTGGGACAGGGGGGCTCAGATACGCAGTATTTT; CDR3aa: CASSLLGQGGSDTQYF
d_gene: NA; v_gene: TRBV6-2/TRBV6-3; j_gene: TRBJ1-1; abundance: many; CDR3nt: TGTGCCAGCAGTGCAGCCGCTACTTTTGAAGCTTTCTTT; CDR3aa: CASSAAATFEAFF
d_gene: TRBD1; v_gene: TRBV6-1; j_gene: TRBJ1-1; abundance: many; CDR3nt: TGTGCCTCCGCCTTGGGACAGGGGTGGGCTGAAGCTTTCTTT; CDR3aa: CASALGQGWAEAFF
d_gene: NA; v_gene: TRBV12-3/TRBV12-4; j_gene: TRBJ1-2; abundance: many; CDR3nt: TGTGCCACTTCCCGGGGGATCAACTATGGCTACACCTTC; CDR3aa: CATSRGINYGYTF
d_gene: NA; v_gene: TRBV7-2; j_gene: TRBJ1-6; abundance: few; CDR3nt: TGTGCCAGCAGCCCACATGGGGAGAATTCACCCCTCCACTTT; CDR3aa: CASSPHGENSPLHF
d_gene: NA; v_gene: TRBV28; j_gene: TRBJ1-1; abundance: many; CDR3nt: TGTGCCAGCAGTTACCCATACACGAACACTGAAGCTTTCTTT; CDR3aa: CASSYPYTNTEAFF
d_gene: NA; v_gene: TRBV28; j_gene: TRBJ1-4; abundance: few; CDR3nt: TGTGCCAGCAGTTTGGGAGGGGGGGATGAAAAACTGTTTTTT; CDR3aa: CASSLGGGDEKLFF
d_gene: NA; v_gene: TRBV29-1; j_gene: TRBJ1-1; abundance: few; CDR3nt: TGCAGCGTTGTGGTGCCCGGGCACAGGACTGAAGCTTTCTTT; CDR3aa: CSVVVPGHRTEAFF
d_gene: NA; v_gene: TRBV7-8; j_gene: TRBJ1-4; abundance: many; CDR3nt: TGTGCCAGCAGCCCAAGGTCGACTAATGAAAAACTGTTTTTT; CDR3aa: CASSPRSTNEKLFF
d_gene: NA; v_gene: TRBV2; j_gene: TRBJ1-1; abundance: NA; CDR3nt: TGTGCCAGCTCCGTAGGGCGGGCTTTCTTT; CDR3aa: CASSVGRAFF
d_gene: TRBD1; v_gene: TRBV6-5; j_gene: TRBJ1-6; abundance: many; CDR3nt: TGTGCCAGCAGTTACGGGACAGAAAATTCACCCCTCCACTTT; CDR3aa: CASSYGTENSPLHF
d_gene: NA; v_gene: TRBV5-4; j_gene: TRBJ2-5; abundance: many; CDR3nt: TGTGCCAGCTCCATTGAGGGGAGGCTACAAGAGACCCAGTACTTC; CDR3aa: CASSIEGRLQETQYF
d_gene: NA; v_gene: TRBV19; j_gene: TRBJ1-1; abundance: NA; CDR3nt: TGTGCCAGTAGTATTGGCAGCATGAACACTGAAGCTTTCTTT; CDR3aa: CASSIGSMNTEAFF
d_gene: NA; v_gene: TRBV7-2; j_gene: TRBJ1-3; abundance: large; CDR3nt: TGTGCCAGCAGCCTCAAAAAGGCTGGAAACACCATATATTTT; CDR3aa: CASSLKKAGNTIYF
d_gene: TRBD2; v_gene: TRBV28; j_gene: TRBJ2-2; abundance: NA; CDR3nt: TGTGCCAGCAGAATAGCGGGAGGGTTCACCGGGGAGCTGTTTTTT; CDR3aa: CASRIAGGFTGELFF
d_gene: NA; v_gene: TRBV5-6; j_gene: TRBJ1-2; abundance: many; CDR3nt: TGTGCCAGCAGCGGGAGCTATTATGGCTACACCTTC; CDR3aa: CASSGSYYGYTF
d_gene: NA; v_gene: TRBV7-2; j_gene: TRBJ1-5; abundance: many; CDR3nt: TGTGCCAGCAGCTTCTCTCGGGGTCAGCCCCAGCATTTT; CDR3aa: CASSFSRGQPQHF
d_gene: TRBD1; v_gene: TRBV7-2; j_gene: TRBJ1-2; abundance: many; CDR3nt: TGTGCCAGCAGCTTTTCGTCGGGACAGGAAATAAACTATGGCTACACCTTC; CDR3aa: CASSFSSGQEINYGYTF
d_gene: TRBD1; v_gene: TRBV29-1; j_gene: TRBJ1-2; abundance: NA; CDR3nt: TGCAGCGTTGCTGGTTCAGGGGGAACCAACTATGGCTACACCTTC; CDR3aa: CSVAGSGGTNYGYTF
d_gene: NA; v_gene: TRBV7-2; j_gene: TRBJ2-3; abundance: many; CDR3nt: TGTGCCAGCAGCTCCCTTGCGGGGACGCAGTATTTT; CDR3aa: CASSSLAGTQYF
d_gene: TRBD2; v_gene: TRBV12-3/TRBV12-4; j_gene: TRBJ2-3; abundance: many; CDR3nt: TGTGCCAGCAGCCTTTACCCGGGGGCTAGCGGGGGGGCTAGCACAGATACGCAGTATTTT; CDR3aa: CASSLYPGASGGASTDTQYF
d_gene: NA; v_gene: TRBV28; j_gene: TRBJ1-5; abundance: NA; CDR3nt: NA; CDR3aa: CASSFLAGNQPQHF
d_gene: NA; v_gene: TRBV5-6; j_gene: TRBJ2-7; abundance: NA; CDR3nt: TGTGCCAGCAGCTTGATTGTCGGGGAGCAGTACTTC; CDR3aa: CASSLIVGEQYF
d_gene: TRBD2; v_gene: TRBV2; j_gene: TRBJ2-1; abundance: many; CDR3nt: TGTGCCAGCAGCCCTGGGACTAGCGGGTCCAATGAGCAGTTCTTC; CDR3aa: CASSPGTSGSNEQFF
d_gene: NA; v_gene: TRBV7-2; j_gene: TRBJ1-1; abundance: many; CDR3nt: TGTGCCAGCAGCTTCGATACTGAAGCTTTCTTT; CDR3aa: CASSFDTEAFF
d_gene: NA; v_gene: TRBV28; j_gene: TRBJ1-3; abundance: many; CDR3nt: TGTGCCAGCAGAGGCAGGGGTTGGACCATATATTTT; CDR3aa: CASRGRGWTIYF
d_gene: NA; v_gene: TRBV10-1; j_gene: TRBJ1-6; abundance: many; CDR3nt: TGCGCCAGCAGCAGACTTCAGAATAATTCACCCCTCCACTTT; CDR3aa: CASSRLQNNSPLHF
d_gene: NA; v_gene: TRBV6-6; j_gene: TRBJ2-1; abundance: NA; CDR3nt: TGTGCCAGCAGTTACCCGAAAACACTTCCTATAGGTCCCATTTCCTACAATGAGCAGTTCTTC; CDR3aa: CASSYPKTLPIGPISYNEQFF
d_gene: TRBD1; v_gene: TRBV5-1; j_gene: TRBJ2-2; abundance: many; CDR3nt: TGCGCCAGCAGCAATGACAGGGGTGAAACCGGGGAGCTGTTTTTT; CDR3aa: CASSNDRGETGELFF
d_gene: NA; v_gene: TRBV6-1; j_gene: TRBJ1-5; abundance: NA; CDR3nt: TGTGCCAGCAGTGAAGCGCGGCCGGGGGGCAATCAGCCCCAGCATTTT; CDR3aa: CASSEARPGGNQPQHF
d_gene: TRBD2; v_gene: TRBV7-2; j_gene: TRBJ2-7; abundance: many; CDR3nt: TGTGCCAGCAGCTTGGTCGTTAGCGGGGACTACGAGCAGTACTTC; CDR3aa: CASSLVVSGDYEQYF
d_gene: NA; v_gene: TRBV30; j_gene: TRBJ1-5; abundance: NA; CDR3nt: TGTGCCTGGAGTGCAAAATCCGGGCCCCAGCATTTT; CDR3aa: CAWSAKSGPQHF
d_gene: TRBD2; v_gene: TRBV6-1; j_gene: TRBJ2-5; abundance: few; CDR3nt: TGTGCCAGCAGTGGGCTAGCGGGGTCCCAAGAGACCCAGTACTTC; CDR3aa: CASSGLAGSQETQYF